One and the same sample provided the 26 T cell receptor beta chains below, sequenced in a study of memory CD4+ T cells and cytomegalovirus serostatus. Single viable CD3+CD4+CD8-CD45RO+ cells were sorted as the memory CD4+ T cells. Only in-frame clones appear in the TCRdb table, and some are missing; sequencing was by immunoSEQ multiplex PCR. The sample lists roughly 86,000 clones; 80% were seen once. The sample taken for sequencing was memory CD4+ T cells from blood. All receptors derive from an adult in good health and CMV-seropositive.

The rearrangement uses TRBV4-3 and TRBJ2-1; 7 bases are shared with TRBD2. The ends lost 2 bases at V and 9 bases at J; junction bases unmatched: 4. CDR3 length: 13 residues. Germline values: CDR1 LGHNA, CDR2 YSLEER. The chain's CDR3 is CASSQTIAGEQFF. The CDR3 DNA reads TGCGCCAGCAGCCAAACTATAGCGGGTGAGCAGTTCTTC.

This clone came up a few times. The chain employs TRBV5-4 and TRBJ1-2; a possible D gene is TRBD1 (5 bases). Germline V CDR1 and CDR2: SGHNT, YYREEE (reference sequence). Trimming removed 4 bases at V and 5 bases at J, with 27 bases between. The length of the CDR3 is 18 residues. The DNA of the CDR3 is TGTGCCAGCAGCCTCGCAACAGGAACCCGGGGGAGTTCTTATGGCTACACCTTC. Translation: CASSLATGTRGSSYGYTF.

V and J are TRBV7-2 and TRBJ2-7, with D perhaps TRBD1 (6 bases). The CDR3 runs to 15 residues. Germline V gives CDR1 SGHTA, CDR2 FQGNSA. V lost 1 base, J lost 2 bases, and 12 bases lay in between. The CDR3 is CASSLEPGETYEQYF. In DNA, the CDR3 is TGTGCCAGCAGCTTAGAGCCAGGGGAGACCTACGAGCAGTACTTC. Looking up the rest from reference TRBV7-2 and TRBJ2-7 gives the full variable domain: GAGVSQSPSNKVTEKGKDVELRCDPISGHTALYWYRQSLGQGLEFLIYFQGNSAPDKSGLPSDRFSAERTGGSVSTLTIQRTQQEDSAVYLCASSLEPGETYEQYFGPGTRLTVT.

This clone has a single count. The V and J genes are TRBV4-2 and TRBJ2-1; the match to TRBD2 covers 14 bases. This CDR3 has 18 residues. Germline trimming cut 1 base from V and 8 bases from J; bases unmatched to any gene: 10. Germline CDR1 is LGHNA and CDR2 is YNFKEQ. CDR3 in amino acids: CASSQGIMRTSGRYEQFF. The CDR3 DNA follows: TGTGCCAGCAGCCAAGGCATCATGAGGACTAGCGGGAGGTATGAGCAGTTCTTC.

This chain uses TRBV5-8 with TRBJ2-7; 8 nucleotides match TRBD2. Germline CDR1 reads SGHTS; CDR2 reads YDEGEE. V was clipped by 9 bases and J by 3 bases; unmatched bases: 5. CDR3 size: 12 residues. The CDR3 DNA follows: TGTGCCACGGGGGGGGGTTTCTACGAGCAGTACTTC. As protein: CATGGGFYEQYF. The full variable domain, its missing parts supplied by reference TRBV5-8 and TRBJ2-7, is EAGVTQSPTHLIKTRGQQATLRCSPISGHTSVYWYQQALGLGLQFLLWYDEGEERNRGNFPPRFSGRQFPNYSSELNVNALELEDSALYLCATGGGFYEQYFGPGTRLTVT.

The chain couples TRBV29-1 to TRBJ1-1; D ambiguous. This CDR3 contains 12 residues. Trimming removed 1 base from V and 0 bases from J, with 3 bases in between. From germline, CDR1 is SQVTM and CDR2 ANQGSEA. In DNA form, the CDR3 reads TGCAGCGTTGAAGGGATGAACACTGAAGCTTTCTTT. This encodes CSVEGMNTEAFF.

J is TRBJ1-4 and V is TRBV5-6; 8 bases agree with TRBD1. V lost 2 bases and J lost 3; bases outside the gene matches: 0. The CDR3 consists of 14 residues. The germline V gene encodes CDR1 SGHDT and CDR2 YYEEEE. CDR3 DNA: TGTGCCAGCAGCTTACAGGGGGCTAATGAAAAACTGTTTTTT. Protein: CASSLQGANEKLFF.

V and J are TRBV6-6 and TRBJ2-3; TRBD2 is a possible D gene (5 bases). Deletions cut 6 bases from V and 3 bases from J, with 7 bases between. Germline assignment: CDR1 MNHNY and CDR2 SVGAGI (reference sequence). The CDR3 spans 12 residues. CDR3 protein: CASRRATDTQYF. The CDR3 nucleotides read TGTGCCAGCAGGAGGGCGACAGATACGCAGTATTTT.

This clone occurred a few times. V usage is TRBV19 and J usage is TRBJ2-6, with TRBD2 matching 8 bases. CDR1 LNHDA and CDR2 SQIVND come from the germline V gene (reference sequence). The V and J ends lost 1 base and 2 bases, in that order; junction bases with no gene match: 7. This CDR3 is built from 18 residues. The CDR3 is CASSIGSAGATGANVLTF. CDR3 coding DNA: TGTGCCAGTAGTATAGGATCAGCGGGAGCAACTGGGGCCAACGTCCTGACTTTC. The full variable domain, completed using reference TRBV19 and TRBJ2-6, is DGGITQSPKYLFRKEGQNVTLSCEQNLNHDAMYWYRQDPGQGLRLIYYSQIVNDFQKGDIAEGYSVSREKKESFPLTVTSAQKNPTAFYLCASSIGSAGATGANVLTFGAGSRLTVL.

The genes are TRBV28 and TRBJ2-7; a weak D match, TRBD1 (6 bases). Germline lookup yields CDR1 MDHEN and CDR2 SYDVKM. Trimming cost V 5 bases and J 6 bases, with 17 bases left between them. The CDR3 runs 14 residues. CDR3 DNA: TGTGCCAGCAGTCTAGGGGACATGTGGTCCGAGCAGTACTTC. Protein: CASSLGDMWSEQYF.

The chain uses TRBV23-1 and TRBJ1-1; D possibly corresponds to TRBD1 (5 bases). TRBV23-1 carries the ORF label, with uncertain function. This CDR3 has 17 residues. The V and J ends lost 3 bases and 1 base respectively, with 18 bases between them. This CDR3 reads CASSHRERLVANTEAFF. The CDR3, as DNA: TGCGCCAGCAGTCACAGGGAGCGGCTGGTAGCGAACACTGAAGCTTTCTTT.

J is TRBJ2-3 and V is TRBV7-9; 9 bases are a match to TRBD2. The germline V gene encodes CDR1 SEHNR and CDR2 FQNEAQ (reference sequence). V gave up 6 bases and J gave up 4 bases; unmatched junction bases: 5. The CDR3 has 14 amino acids. CDR3 region: CASSPGLASDTQYF. CDR3 sequence (DNA): TGTGCCAGCAGTCCGGGACTAGCATCAGATACGCAGTATTTT.

The chain employs TRBV19 and TRBJ1-5, with 9 nucleotides matching TRBD1. Germline trimming cut 3 bases from V and 7 bases from J; bases unmatched to any gene: 4. The germline CDR1 and CDR2 sequences are LNHDA and SQIVND (reference sequence). The CDR3 totals 14 residues. This chain's CDR3 is CASSMGQGEQPQHF. CDR3 in DNA: TGTGCCAGTAGTATGGGACAGGGCGAGCAGCCCCAGCATTTT.

The CDR3 nucleotides are TGTGCCAGCAGTTCCCGGACTAGCCAAGAGACCCAGTACTTC. Translating it yields CASSSRTSQETQYF. The gene calls are TRBV5-4 and TRBJ2-5; 7 bases align to TRBD2. This CDR3 spans 14 amino acids. From germline, CDR1 is SGHNT and CDR2 YYREEE (reference sequence). V shed 5 bases, J shed 1 base, and the junction held 5 bases outside the gene matches.

This chain connects TRBV5-1 to TRBJ1-1; maybe TRBD1 (5 bases). This CDR3 comprises 17 residues. Germline V CDR1 and CDR2: SGHRS, YFSETQ. V was cut by 0 bases and J by 1 base, with 16 bases left in between. CDR3 sequence: CASSLASSSGGNTEAFF. The CDR3 DNA reads as TGCGCCAGCAGCTTGGCCTCTTCCTCCGGGGGGAACACTGAAGCTTTCTTT.

This chain connects TRBV18 to TRBJ1-5, with TRBD1 identical over 7 bases. V lost 2 bases to trimming and J lost 4 bases; unmatched junction nucleotides: 5. Germline V gives CDR1 KGHSH, CDR2 LQKENI. CDR3 length: 15 residues. The CDR3 reads CASSPGGQKNQPQHF. The CDR3 bases are TGTGCCAGCTCACCAGGGGGACAGAAAAATCAGCCCCAGCATTTT.

V usage is TRBV5-4 and J usage is TRBJ2-2, with TRBD2 matching 14 bases. V trimming: 4 bases; J trimming: 7 bases; junction bases outside the gene matches: 6. Germline V gene lookup returns CDR1 SGHNT and CDR2 YYREEE (reference sequence). This CDR3 is 16 amino acids long. In nucleotides, the CDR3 is TGTGCCAGCAGCGGACTAGCGGGAGGTGTTGGCGGGGAGCTGTTTTTT. The encoded protein is CASSGLAGGVGGELFF.

The chain uses TRBV19 and TRBJ1-1; D unclear. The length of the CDR3 is 14 residues. The ends were cut back, 5 bases at V and 0 bases at J, with 10 bases in the middle. From germline, CDR1 is LNHDA and CDR2 SQIVND (reference sequence). The DNA of the CDR3 is TGTGCCAGTAGTGGGCGGGGAATGAACACTGAAGCTTTCTTT. Protein: CASSGRGMNTEAFF.

For this clone: Germline is not matched at one junction end, which may reflect a read error. The V and J genes are TRBV28 and TRBJ1-3; D is perhaps TRBD1 (5 bases). The CDR3 sequence is 14 residues long. Germline V gene lookup returns CDR1 MDHEN and CDR2 SYDVKM. The CDR3 protein is CASSSGTTGNTIYF. CDR3 nucleotides: TGTGCCAGCAGTTCCGGGACGACTGGGAACACCATATATTTT. The whole variable domain, remainder taken from reference TRBV28 and TRBJ1-3, is DVKVTQSSRYLVKRTGEKVFLECVQDMDHENMFWYRQDPGLGLRLIYFSYDVKMKEKGDIPEGYSVSREKKERFSLILESASTNQTSMYLCASSSGTTGNTIYFGEGSWLTVV.

This chain links TRBV6-1 with TRBJ1-1; weak D call: TRBD1 (5 bases). Trimming took 6 bases from V and 1 from J, leaving 15 bases between them. Germline loops: CDR1 MNHNS, CDR2 SASEGT. This CDR3 is 15 amino acids long. CDR3 protein: CASSRGIPENTEAFF. CDR3 bases: TGTGCCAGCAGCCGGGGCATACCAGAGAACACTGAAGCTTTCTTT.

The chain links TRBV13 to TRBJ2-4, with D possibly being TRBD1 or TRBD2 (5 bases each). CDR1 is PRHDT, CDR2 FYEKMQ, per germline (reference sequence). Deletions cut 5 bases from V and 6 bases from J, with 14 bases between. The CDR3 is made up of 14 amino acids. In DNA form, the CDR3 reads TGTGCCAGCAGCCTACCGGGGCCGGGAAACATTCAGTACTTC. It yields the protein CASSLPGPGNIQYF. Complete variable domain (other parts from reference TRBV13 and TRBJ2-4): AAGVIQSPRHLIKEKRETATLKCYPIPRHDTVYWYQQGPGQDPQFLISFYEKMQSDKGSIPDRFSAQQFSDYHSELNMSSLELGDSALYFCASSLPGPGNIQYFGAGTRLSVL.

The rearrangement links TRBV28 to TRBJ2-5, with D perhaps matching TRBD1 (6 bases). This CDR3 region has 14 residues. From germline, CDR1 is MDHEN and CDR2 SYDVKM. Trimming removed 3 bases from V and 3 bases from J, with 11 bases in between. DNA for the CDR3: TGTGCCAGCAGTTTTCCTCAGGGGAAAGAGACCCAGTACTTC. Translating it yields CASSFPQGKETQYF.

In its sample, this clone was seen once. This chain joins TRBV28 and TRBJ2-5, with 7 bases identical to TRBD1. The germline V gene encodes CDR1 MDHEN and CDR2 SYDVKM. With 6 bases clipped from V and 4 bases from J, the junction kept 5 bases outside the gene matches. The CDR3 sequence is 13 residues long. The CDR3 nucleotides read TGTGCCAGCAGGAAACAGGGGCCAGAGACCCAGTACTTC. Its protein product is CASRKQGPETQYF.

V and J are TRBV5-1 and TRBJ2-3, with 7 bases aligning to TRBD2. The ends lost 4 bases at V and 6 bases at J; junction bases unmatched: 5. Germline V CDR1 and CDR2: SGHRS, YFSETQ. CDR3 length: 13 residues. In nucleotides, the CDR3 is TGCGCCAGCAGCCTGTTGGGGGGGGATACGCAGTATTTT. Translating gives CASSLLGGDTQYF.

This rearrangement joins TRBV15 to TRBJ2-5; the D gene is possibly TRBD1 (6 bases). This CDR3 spans 15 amino acids. The ends were cut back, 0 bases at V and 5 bases at J, with 13 bases in the middle. Germline-derived CDR1 and CDR2 are LNHNV and YYDKDF (reference sequence). The CDR3 is CATSRDSGVGETQYF. Written as DNA, the CDR3 is TGTGCCACCAGCAGAGATTCAGGGGTCGGGGAGACCCAGTACTTC. The variable domain in full, with the rest retrieved from reference TRBV15 and TRBJ2-5, is DAMVIQNPRYQVTQFGKPVTLSCSQTLNHNVMYWYQQKSSQAPKLLFHYYDKDFNNEADTPDNFQSRRPNTSFCFLDIRSPGLGDTAMYLCATSRDSGVGETQYFGPGTRLLVL.

This clone was found a few times. This rearrangement joins TRBV18 to TRBJ2-7; TRBD1 matches at 8 bases. CDR3 size: 15 residues. Germline CDR1 reads KGHSH; CDR2 reads LQKENI. The trim removed 2 bases at V and 6 bases at J, leaving 9 bases unmatched. The CDR3 bases are TGTGCCAGCTCACCAGGGACAGGCAAGCCCGGCGAGCAGTACTTC. This sequence encodes CASSPGTGKPGEQYF. Variable domain in full (rest from reference TRBV18 and TRBJ2-7): NAGVMQNPRHLVRRRGQEARLRCSPMKGHSHVYWYRQLPEEGLKFMVYLQKENIIDESGMPKERFSAEFPKEGPSILRIQQVVRGDSAAYFCASSPGTGKPGEQYFGPGTRLTVT.